These 29 T cell receptor beta chains were sequenced from one sample in a study of T-cell reconstitution after alpha-beta-depleted transplantation in children (dated by TCRdb to the mid-2010s). Taken with the paper, the label for treatment or condition translates to: allogeneic hematopoietic cell transplantation with graft depleted of TCRalphabeta T cells and CD19 B cells. The receptor library was made with PCR. Sequenced on an Illumina HiSeq 2500. TCR library preparation used molecular barcoding, with unique molecular identifiers applied to normalize quantification of the TCRbeta repertoire. TCRdb reprocessing: public reads trimmed at Q25 with fastp, clones called with MiXCR, in-frame beta chains kept. Here each entry gathers all rows of one CDR3 protein and keeps the most common genes and DNA. The sample records about 200,000 distinct CDR3 sequences, roughly 7% of which are singletons. The ten largest clonotypes hold 5.5% to 6.5% of the sample.

Sequences were derived from PBMCs, sampled before TCRalphabeta/CD19-depleted stem cell transplant. Every receptor here comes from a boy aged 2 to 9 with acute lymphoblastic leukemia, due to receive a stem cell transplant.

The chain joins TRBV11-2 to TRBJ1-1, with TRBD1 matching 8 bases. The germline gives CDR1 SGHAT, CDR2 FQNNGV. This CDR3 is 14 amino acids long. The ends lost 5 bases at V and 3 bases at J; junction bases unmatched: 5. CDR3 residues: CASSIRQGYTEAFF. The DNA for the CDR3 is TGTGCCAGCAGCATACGACAGGGGTACACTGAAGCTTTCTTT.

This clonotype occurred a few times. The genes are TRBV7-2 and TRBJ2-7; D call uncertain. CDR3 length equals 13 residues. In germline, CDR1 is SGHTA, CDR2 FQGNSA. V lost 3 bases and J 1 base, leaving 7 bases between the germline ends. This chain's CDR3 is CASSFRASYEQYF. The CDR3, as DNA: TGTGCCAGCAGCTTTCGCGCGTCCTACGAGCAGTACTTC.

This chain uses TRBV14 with TRBJ2-7; weak D call: TRBD2 (6 bases). This CDR3 has 16 amino acids. Germline V gene data show CDR1 as SGHDN and CDR2 as FVKESK. V gave up 0 bases and J gave up 6 bases, with 18 bases separating them. The CDR3 nucleotides are TGTGCCAGCAGCCAAGAGGCTTTCAGCCGGAGGGGCGAGCAGTACTTC. Its protein product is CASSQEAFSRRGEQYF.

This clonotype was counted a few times. This chain connects TRBV7-8 to TRBJ2-6; D might be TRBD1 (5 bases). The CDR3 extends over 17 amino acids. Germline CDR1 is SGHVS and CDR2 is FQNEAQ. The ends were cut back, 5 bases at V and 0 bases at J, with 14 bases in the middle. The CDR3 DNA is TGTGCCAGCAGCCCTCAGGGTCCCCTCTCTGGGGCCAACGTCCTGACTTTC. Amino acids: CASSPQGPLSGANVLTF.

This clonotype was recorded at least ten times. This chain joins TRBV7-9 and TRBJ2-7, with D possibly matching TRBD2 (7 bases). The CDR3 covers 16 residues. The ends were cut back, 1 base at V and 4 bases at J, with 17 bases in the middle. The germline gives CDR1 SEHNR, CDR2 FQNEAQ (reference sequence). The CDR3 sequence is CASSLGGGGLIYEQYF. The CDR3 region has the DNA TGTGCCAGCAGCTTAGGGGGAGGGGGTTTAATTTACGAGCAGTACTTC.

The rearrangement joins TRBV12-3 or TRBV12-4 to TRBJ1-1; TRBD1 matches at 8 bases. Trimming at V came to 5 bases and at J to 11 bases, leaving 10 bases not matched to a gene. The CDR3 consists of 13 residues. The CDR3 bases are TGTGCCAGCAGTCAGGGACCAGGGGGCAAGGCTTTCTTT. Its protein is CASSQGPGGKAFF.

The table lists this clonotype with a count of one. The chain joins TRBV6-5 to TRBJ2-7; possibly TRBD1 or TRBD2 for D (5 bases each). The CDR3 spans 15 residues. CDR1 MNHEY and CDR2 SVGAGI come from the germline V gene. V was clipped by 0 bases and J by 3 bases, with 12 bases between them. The DNA of the CDR3 is TGTGCCAGCAGTTACTCGAAGGTTGGGGGCTACGAGCAGTACTTC. As protein: CASSYSKVGGYEQYF.

As for this clonotype: A much more abundant neighbour one base away suggests this may be a read error. V and J are TRBV3-1 and TRBJ1-5, with D possibly TRBD1 on 6 matching bases. V was shortened by 10 bases and J by 0 bases, with 25 bases between the two germline ends. Germline-derived CDR1 and CDR2 are LGHDT and YNNKEL (reference sequence). CDR3 length: 18 amino acids. CDR3 bases: TGTGCCATCAGTTACGATCGGACAGAGAAGGGTAGCAATCAGCCCCAGCATTTT. This translates into CAISYDRTEKGSNQPQHF.

This clonotype has a handful of counts. The chain recombines TRBV20-1 with TRBJ1-1, with no clear D. In germline, CDR1 is DFQATT, CDR2 SNEGSKA (reference sequence). CDR3 length: 14 amino acids. V was pared by 3 bases and J by 5 bases, with 16 bases between. CDR3 in amino acids: CSASLARLGTEAFF. CDR3 coding DNA: TGCAGTGCTAGTTTGGCCAGGTTGGGGACTGAAGCTTTCTTT.

This clonotype was counted only a few times. The CDR3 loop is CASSGTLTDTQYF. The CDR3 DNA follows: TGTGCCAGCAGCGGGACCCTCACAGATACGCAGTATTTT. The V call is TRBV5-4, the J call TRBJ2-3, with D tentatively TRBD1 or TRBD2 (5 bases each). This CDR3 comprises 13 residues. V lost 4 bases, J lost 2 bases, and 8 bases lay in between. CDR1 SGHNT and CDR2 YYREEE come from the germline V gene (reference sequence).

This clonotype has at least ten counts. This sequence joins TRBV5-1 and TRBJ2-5, with no clear D. Trimming left V 2 bases short and J 5 bases short, with 13 bases between. The CDR3 contains 14 residues. Germline CDR1 SGHRS, CDR2 YFSETQ. This chain's CDR3 is CASSFLGQSETQYF. CDR3 sequence (DNA): TGCGCCAGCAGCTTCCTTGGGCAGTCGGAGACCCAGTACTTC.

There are many counts of this clonotype. The chain has TRBV28 and TRBJ2-7; D unclear. CDR3 size: 14 residues. CDR1 and CDR2 (germline): MDHEN, SYDVKM. Trimming pared 8 bases from V and 0 bases from J, leaving 14 bases between. The CDR3 reads CASVESLLSYEQYF. Written as DNA, the CDR3 is TGTGCCAGCGTGGAATCCCTCCTCTCCTACGAGCAGTACTTC.

The table lists this clonotype with a few counts. The chain couples TRBV4-2 to TRBJ1-2; D unresolved. CDR1 is LGHNA and CDR2 is YNFKEQ in the germline V gene. The CDR3 covers 12 residues. V shed 0 bases and J shed 8 bases, with 7 bases lying between them. The CDR3 spells CASSQDARGYTF. CDR3 sequence (DNA): TGTGCCAGCAGCCAAGATGCCAGGGGCTACACCTTC.

This clonotype was picked up a small number of times. J is TRBJ2-1 and V is TRBV20-1; the D is unclear. V dropped 6 bases and J dropped 2 bases, with 11 bases sitting between them. CDR3 length equals 13 residues. Germline V gene data show CDR1 as DFQATT and CDR2 as SNEGSKA (reference sequence). CDR3 nucleotides: TGCAGTGCGTACCAGCCAACCTACAATGAGCAGTTCTTC. This gives the protein CSAYQPTYNEQFF.

The J gene is TRBJ1-3, the V gene TRBV28; possibly TRBD1 for D (5 bases). The length of the CDR3 is 15 residues. Trimming took 6 bases from V and 4 from J, leaving 16 bases between them. The germline V gene has CDR1 MDHEN and CDR2 SYDVKM. CDR3 residues: CASSGGQGYGNTIYF. The DNA for the CDR3 is TGTGCCAGCAGCGGAGGGCAGGGCTACGGAAACACCATATATTTT.

This sequence joins TRBV15 and TRBJ2-1; 10 bases are shared with TRBD2. The length of the CDR3 is 15 residues. J was trimmed by 4 bases and V by 3 bases; bases with no gene match: 3. Germline V gene sequence: CDR1 LNHNV, CDR2 YYDKDF (reference sequence). DNA of the CDR3: TGTGCCACCAGCAGCAAGCGGGAGGGTTACAATGAGCAGTTCTTC. Encoded protein: CATSSKREGYNEQFF.

The V gene is TRBV5-1, the J gene TRBJ2-5; D is uncertain. The ends were cut back, 0 bases at V and 0 bases at J, with 3 bases in the middle. This CDR3 has 13 amino acids. The V gene's germline CDR1 is SGHRS and CDR2 YFSETQ. CDR3 region: CASSLENQETQYF. The CDR3 region has the DNA TGCGCCAGCAGCTTGGAAAACCAAGAGACCCAGTACTTC.

This clonotype was counted at least ten times. The rearrangement links TRBV7-9 to TRBJ2-7; D gene ambiguous. This CDR3 comprises 11 residues. With 6 bases removed from V and 6 bases from J, the gap between germline ends came to 9 bases. From germline, CDR1 is SEHNR and CDR2 FQNEAQ (reference sequence). The CDR3 DNA follows: TGTGCCAGCAGTTCCCCCTGCGAGCAGTACTTC. Translation gives CASSSPCEQYF.

This clonotype has ten or more counts. The chain employs TRBV29-1 and TRBJ2-1; D call uncertain. CDR3 length equals 12 residues. Germline-derived CDR1 and CDR2 are SQVTM and ANQGSEA. V gave up 4 bases and J gave up 6 bases, with 10 bases separating them. In nucleotides, the CDR3 is TGCAGCGTTGTTCACAGCCTCAATGAGCAGTTCTTC. The encoded protein is CSVVHSLNEQFF.

The V gene is TRBV7-9, the J gene TRBJ2-2; 9 positions match TRBD2. The CDR3 has 16 amino acids. The V gene's germline CDR1 is SEHNR and CDR2 FQNEAQ (reference sequence). J gave up 2 bases and V 1 base, and 2 bases lay outside the gene matches. The CDR3 here is CASSLGLAANTGELFF. The CDR3 nucleotides are TGTGCCAGCAGCTTAGGACTAGCGGCCAACACCGGGGAGCTGTTTTTT.

This clonotype was observed a handful of times. The rearrangement links TRBV5-5 to TRBJ2-5, with 7 bases matching TRBD2. In germline, CDR1 is SGHKS, CDR2 YYEKEE (reference sequence). The junction had 10 bases not matched to a gene; V was cut back by 4 bases and J by 4 bases. This CDR3 spans 15 amino acids. The CDR3 protein is CASSRIRVAGETQYF. In DNA, the CDR3 is TGTGCCAGCAGCCGGATTCGAGTAGCGGGAGAGACCCAGTACTTC.

This clonotype was observed a handful of times. The chain couples TRBV18 to TRBJ2-1; 11 nucleotides agree with TRBD2. The germline V gene has CDR1 KGHSH and CDR2 LQKENI. The junction had 4 bases not matched to a gene; V was cut back by 3 bases and J by 6 bases. The CDR3 covers 15 residues. The CDR3 DNA sequence: TGTGCCAGCTCACCTCGACTAGCGGGAAGCAATGAGCAGTTCTTC. It codes for CASSPRLAGSNEQFF.

In this sample, this clonotype turned up many times. The chain carries TRBV7-9 and TRBJ2-3; D could derive from TRBD1 or TRBD2 (5 bases each). From germline, CDR1 is SEHNR and CDR2 FQNEAQ (reference sequence). The germline V and J ends were trimmed by 4 bases and 5 bases, with 13 bases remaining between them. This CDR3 is 14 amino acids long. CDR3 coding DNA: TGTGCCAGCAGCTCCGGAGAGAGGGGAGATACGCAGTATTTT. This translates into CASSSGERGDTQYF.

This clonotype was counted a few times. This rearrangement joins TRBV29-1 to TRBJ2-5; TRBD2 agrees at 7 bases. Germline CDR1 SQVTM, CDR2 ANQGSEA. V was pared by 4 bases and J by 5 bases, with 13 bases of the junction left unmatched. The CDR3 runs 15 residues. CDR3 loop: CSVGAGGRLGETQYF. For the CDR3, the DNA is TGCAGCGTTGGAGCTGGCGGGAGATTAGGGGAGACCCAGTACTTC.

In this sample, this clonotype turned up many times. CDR3 amino acids: CATISNRGLWNGYTF. CDR3 nucleotides: TGTGCCACCATATCGAACAGGGGGCTTTGGAATGGCTACACCTTC. The chain uses TRBV28 and TRBJ1-2; 9 positions match TRBD1. The CDR3 covers 15 residues. V lost 10 bases, J lost 6 bases, and 15 bases stayed unmatched. Germline-derived CDR1 and CDR2 are MDHEN and SYDVKM.

This chain joins TRBV5-5 and TRBJ2-7, with D perhaps matching TRBD1 (6 bases). This CDR3 spans 15 amino acids. Germline lookup yields CDR1 SGHKS and CDR2 YYEKEE (reference sequence). The V end was cut by 3 bases, the J end by 3 bases, with 16 bases between. Here the CDR3 reads CASSYTVTGFYEQYF. DNA for the CDR3: TGTGCCAGCAGCTACACGGTGACAGGTTTCTACGAGCAGTACTTC.

This clonotype was observed at least ten times. The chain is built from TRBV7-8 and TRBJ2-1; 12 positions agree with TRBD2. Germline values: CDR1 SGHVS, CDR2 FQNEAQ. J lost 7 bases, V lost 5 bases, and 6 bases had no gene match. CDR3 length equals 15 residues. CDR3 sequence: CASSPLGLAGNEQFF. For the CDR3, the DNA is TGTGCCAGCAGCCCGCTTGGACTAGCGGGAAATGAGCAGTTCTTC.

This clonotype has ten or more counts. The CDR3 DNA reads as TGTGCCAGCAGCCTCAACCCAGGGGAAAAACTGTTTTTT. This gives the protein CASSLNPGEKLFF. The chain is built from TRBV7-2 and TRBJ1-4, with D tentatively TRBD1 (5 bases). This CDR3 has 13 amino acids. Germline V gene lookup returns CDR1 SGHTA and CDR2 FQGNSA. Trimming cost V 5 bases and J 8 bases, with 12 bases left between them.

Here the CDR3 reads CASSLDNFLTGGPVDTQYF. CDR3 sequence (DNA): TGTGCCAGCAGCTTAGACAACTTTCTGACAGGAGGCCCCGTTGATACGCAGTATTTT. The chain is built from TRBV11-1 and TRBJ2-3, with a tentative D call TRBD1 (6 bases). Per the germline V gene, CDR1 is SGHAT and CDR2 is FQDESV (reference sequence). The V gene lost 1 base and the J gene lost 6 bases, with 26 bases spanning the gap. The CDR3 totals 19 residues. Filled out from reference TRBV11-1 and TRBJ2-3, the complete variable domain reads EAEVAQSPRYKITEKSQAVAFWCDPISGHATLYWYRQILGQGPELLVQFQDESVVDDSQLPKDRFSAERLKGVDSTLKIQPAELGDSAMYLCASSLDNFLTGGPVDTQYFGPGTRLTVL.